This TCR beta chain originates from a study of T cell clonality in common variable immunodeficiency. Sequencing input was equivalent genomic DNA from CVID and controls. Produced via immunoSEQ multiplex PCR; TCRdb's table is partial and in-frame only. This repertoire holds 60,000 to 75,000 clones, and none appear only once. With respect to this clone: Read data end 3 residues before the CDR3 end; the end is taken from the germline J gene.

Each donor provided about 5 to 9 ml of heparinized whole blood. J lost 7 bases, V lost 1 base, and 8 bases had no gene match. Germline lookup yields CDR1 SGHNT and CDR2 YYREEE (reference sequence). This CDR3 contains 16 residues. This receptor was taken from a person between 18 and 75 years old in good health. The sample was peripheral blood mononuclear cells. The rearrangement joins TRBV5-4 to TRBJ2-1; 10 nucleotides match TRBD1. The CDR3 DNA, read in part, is TGTGCCAGCAGCTTGTGGACAGGGGGAGGACCAAATGAG. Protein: CASSLWTGGGPNE. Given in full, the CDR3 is CASSLWTGGGPNEQFF.